These 14 T cell receptor beta chains were all obtained from the same sample, sequenced in a study of T cell clonality in common variable immunodeficiency. TCRdb's copy holds only in-frame clones and misses some; the assay was immunoSEQ multiplex PCR. Observed in the sample are about 42,000 clones, none of them singletons. Sequencing was done on a sample of peripheral blood mononuclear cells. These receptors all come from a person aged 18-70 years in good health.

This clone was counted at least ten times. The CDR3 is cut off 3 residues early in the read; its end comes from the germline J gene. The V gene is TRBV5-6, the J gene TRBJ1-2; 9 bases fit TRBD1. This CDR3 contains 14 residues. Germline-derived CDR1 and CDR2 are SGHDT and YYEEEE. The CDR3 bases that were read are TGTGCCAGCAGCTTGTGGACAGGGGACCCCCCC. This gives the protein CASSLWTGDPP. The complete CDR3 sequence is CASSLWTGDPPYTF.

There are many counts of this clone. The read comes to an end 3 residues before the CDR3 does, leaving the germline J gene to fill in the end. This chain joins TRBV12-3 or TRBV12-4 and TRBJ2-3, with D maybe TRBD2 (6 bases). Between the trimmed V and J ends, which lost 4 bases and 2 bases, there was a span of 7 bases. The CDR3 contains 13 residues. The part of the CDR3 DNA that was read is TGTGCCAGCAGTTGGGACTTCACAGATACG. It yields the protein CASSWDFTDT. The whole CDR3 protein is CASSWDFTDTQYF.

This clone was seen at least ten times. Read data end 3 residues before the CDR3 end; the end is taken from the germline J gene. The chain combines TRBV28 with TRBJ2-3; the match to TRBD2 covers 7 bases. Germline lookup yields CDR1 MDHEN and CDR2 SYDVKM. The CDR3 length is 16 residues. J was trimmed by 3 bases and V by 3 bases; bases with no gene match: 9. CDR3 DNA, as far as it was read: TGTGCCAGCAGTTTGCTTGGTAGGGAGGGGACAGATACG. Its protein is CASSLLGREGTDT. The complete CDR3 reads CASSLLGREGTDTQYF.

This clone occurred many times. The CDR3 loop reads CASSLRQGVYEQYF. The sequenced part of the CDR3 DNA is TGTGCCAGCAGCCTTCGACAGGGGGTATACGAG. The chain couples TRBV5-6 to TRBJ2-7; 9 nucleotides agree with TRBD1. Read sequence stops 3 residues before the CDR3 end, and the germline J gene provides the missing end. V was pared by 4 bases and J by 4 bases, with 6 bases of the junction left unmatched. Germline CDR1 SGHDT, CDR2 YYEEEE. The CDR3 has 14 amino acids. Complete variable domain (other parts from reference TRBV5-6 and TRBJ2-7): DAGVTQSPTHLIKTRGQQVTLRCSPKSGHDTVSWYQQALGQGPQFIFQYYEEEERQRGNFPDRFSGHQFPNYSSELNVNALLLGDSALYLCASSLRQGVYEQYFGPGTRLTVT.

At least ten counts were recorded for this clone. CDR3 DNA (partial): TGCGCCAGCAGCCCACAGGGCGGTGGAAACACC. Translated, it gives CASSPQGGGNT. The whole CDR3 is CASSPQGGGNTIYF. The V and J genes are TRBV5-1 and TRBJ1-3; D may be TRBD1 (6 bases). The DNA ends 3 residues before the CDR3 does, and the rest of the CDR3 is filled in from the germline J gene. Germline CDR1 and CDR2: SGHRS and YFSETQ. This CDR3 is built from 14 residues. V dropped 4 bases and J dropped 3 bases, with 11 bases sitting between them.

In its sample, this clone was seen many times. The CDR3 end is not reached by the read, which stops 3 residues before it; the germline J gene fills it in. The gene calls are TRBV2 and TRBJ2-2; 11 bases agree with TRBD2. The CDR3 is 14 residues long. V shed 6 bases, J shed 3 bases, and the junction held 0 bases outside the gene matches. CDR1 and CDR2 (germline): SNHLY, FYNNEI. The sequenced CDR3 bases are TGTGCCAGCAGGGGACTAGCGGACACCGGGGAG. As protein: CASRGLADTGE. The full CDR3 protein reads CASRGLADTGELFF.

This clone was seen repeatedly, ten times or more. The read finishes 3 residues shy of the CDR3 end, and the germline J gene is used to complete it. V gene TRBV5-6 combines with J gene TRBJ2-1; 8 bases line up with TRBD2. The germline gives CDR1 SGHDT, CDR2 YYEEEE. J gave up 5 bases and V 4 bases, and 8 bases lay outside the gene matches. This CDR3 comprises 15 residues. The part of the CDR3 DNA that was read is TGTGCCAGCAGCCTTAGCGGGGTACCCCACAATGAG. Its protein is CASSLSGVPHNE. The whole CDR3 sequence is CASSLSGVPHNEQFF.

In its sample, this clone was seen many times. The read is 3 residues too short to cover the CDR3 end, so that end is filled in from the germline J gene. The rearrangement links TRBV19 to TRBJ2-1; 8 bases agree with TRBD1. Germline V gene data show CDR1 as LNHDA and CDR2 as SQIVND (reference sequence). The trim removed 5 bases at V and 5 bases at J, leaving 8 bases unmatched. The CDR3 has 15 amino acids. The CDR3 bases that were read are TGTGCCAGTAGTCCCCGACAGGGGTTTAACAATGAG. Translating it yields CASSPRQGFNNE. The full CDR3 reads CASSPRQGFNNEQFF.

This clone was observed at least ten times. The read ends 3 residues before the CDR3 terminus; that terminus is restored from the germline J gene. This sequence joins TRBV7-6 and TRBJ1-1; D perhaps matches TRBD1 (6 bases). The CDR3 consists of 12 residues. CDR1 SGHVS and CDR2 FNYEAQ come from the germline V gene. CDR3 DNA (partial): TGTGCCAGCAGCCCCTCGGACAGAGAA. It translates to CASSPSDRE. The full CDR3 protein is CASSPSDREAFF.

At least ten counts were recorded for this clone. The read falls 3 residues short of the CDR3 end, and the missing part is taken from the germline J gene. The chain has TRBV18 and TRBJ1-5, with a weak D call TRBD1 (6 bases). V was pared by 6 bases and J by 4 bases, with 10 bases between. Germline-derived CDR1 and CDR2 are KGHSH and LQKENI. The CDR3 loop spans 13 amino acids. CDR3 DNA, as far as it was read: TGTGCCAGCTCGCCTACAGGGAATCAGCCC. Its protein product is CASSPTGNQP. The full CDR3 is CASSPTGNQPQHF.

This clone was seen ten or more times. The sequenced fragment ends 3 residues before the CDR3 boundary, so the rest is inferred from the germline J gene. The chain carries TRBV5-1 and TRBJ2-1; the D is unclear. Per germline, CDR1 SGHRS and CDR2 YFSETQ. The length of the CDR3 is 11 residues. V lost 2 bases to trimming and J lost 8 bases, with 5 bases between them. The covered CDR3 bases are TGCGCCAGCAGCTTTACTCATGAG. This codes for CASSFTHE. The whole CDR3 protein is CASSFTHEQFF.

This clone was observed at least ten times. The CDR3 goes on 3 residues after the read ends, and that part is filled in from the germline J gene. This chain joins TRBV7-9 and TRBJ1-5; D not resolved. CDR1 is SEHNR, CDR2 FQNEAQ, per germline (reference sequence). The CDR3 spans 14 residues. The V end lost 5 bases, the J end lost 2 bases, and 10 bases lay between the germline ends. The covered CDR3 bases are TGTGCCAGCAGCCCAGGTGGCGGCAATCAGCCC. Protein product: CASSPGGGNQP. The full CDR3 protein reads CASSPGGGNQPQHF.

In its sample, this clone was seen many times. The CDR3 is cut off 3 residues early in the read; its end comes from the germline J gene. The V gene is TRBV5-4, the J gene TRBJ2-7; TRBD1 aligns across 7 bases. The CDR3 totals 13 residues. The V and J ends lost 5 bases and 5 bases, in that order; junction bases with no gene match: 7. CDR1 is SGHNT and CDR2 is YYREEE in the germline V gene (reference sequence). The CDR3 protein is CASRRQGENEQYF. The covered CDR3 bases are TGTGCCAGCAGGCGACAGGGTGAGAACGAG.

Many counts were recorded for this clone. Sequencing ends 3 residues short of the CDR3 end; the germline J gene provides the rest. J is TRBJ2-7 and V is TRBV2, with 7 bases fitting TRBD1. With V trimmed by 3 bases and J by 3 bases, 2 bases remained unmatched. Germline V CDR1 and CDR2: SNHLY, FYNNEI. The CDR3 covers 13 residues. The sequenced CDR3 bases are TGTGCCAGCAGTGAGGGGACAGTCTACGAG. This translates into CASSEGTVYE. The whole CDR3 protein is CASSEGTVYEQYF.